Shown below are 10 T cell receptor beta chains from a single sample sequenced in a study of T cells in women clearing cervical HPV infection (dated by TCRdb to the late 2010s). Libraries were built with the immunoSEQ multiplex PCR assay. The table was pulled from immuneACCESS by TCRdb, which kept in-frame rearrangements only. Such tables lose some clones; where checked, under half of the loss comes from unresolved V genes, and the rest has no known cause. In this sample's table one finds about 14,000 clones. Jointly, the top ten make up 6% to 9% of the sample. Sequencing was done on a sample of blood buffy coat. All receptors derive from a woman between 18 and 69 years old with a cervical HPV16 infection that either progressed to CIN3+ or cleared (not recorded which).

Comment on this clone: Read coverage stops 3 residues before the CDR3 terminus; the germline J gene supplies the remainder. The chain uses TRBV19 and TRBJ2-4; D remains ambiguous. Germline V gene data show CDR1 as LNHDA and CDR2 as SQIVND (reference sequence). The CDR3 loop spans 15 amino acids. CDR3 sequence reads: CASSIVELPNYGQYF. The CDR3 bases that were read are TGTGCCAGTAGTATCGTAGAGCTTCCTAACTATGGT.

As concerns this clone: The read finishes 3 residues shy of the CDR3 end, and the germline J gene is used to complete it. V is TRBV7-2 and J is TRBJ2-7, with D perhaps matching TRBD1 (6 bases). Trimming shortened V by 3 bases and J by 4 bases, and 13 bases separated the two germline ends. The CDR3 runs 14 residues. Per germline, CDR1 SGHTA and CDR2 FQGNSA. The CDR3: CASSFQDSYYEQYF. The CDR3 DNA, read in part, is TGTGCCAGCAGCTTCCAGGACAGTTATTACGAG.

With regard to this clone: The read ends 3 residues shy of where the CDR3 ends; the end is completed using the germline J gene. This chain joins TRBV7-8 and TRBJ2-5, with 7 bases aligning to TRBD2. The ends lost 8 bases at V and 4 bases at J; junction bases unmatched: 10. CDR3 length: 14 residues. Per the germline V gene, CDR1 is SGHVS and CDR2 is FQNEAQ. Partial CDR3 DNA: TGTGCCAGCTCCCCCCGGACTAGAGCAGAGACC. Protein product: CASSPRTRAET. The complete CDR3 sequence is CASSPRTRAETQYF.

Incomplete CDR3 DNA: TGTGCCAGCAGTTCAACAGGGGTATATTCACCC. This gives the protein CASSSTGVYSP. The whole CDR3 protein reads CASSSTGVYSPLHF. V and J are TRBV6-2 or TRBV6-3 and TRBJ1-6, with 7 bases lining up with TRBD1. The read ends 3 residues before the CDR3 terminus; that terminus is restored from the germline J gene. The V gene end was trimmed by 4 bases and the J gene end by 8 bases; junction bases not matched to a gene: 5. This CDR3 contains 14 residues. Germline V gives CDR1 MNHEY, CDR2 SVGEGT.

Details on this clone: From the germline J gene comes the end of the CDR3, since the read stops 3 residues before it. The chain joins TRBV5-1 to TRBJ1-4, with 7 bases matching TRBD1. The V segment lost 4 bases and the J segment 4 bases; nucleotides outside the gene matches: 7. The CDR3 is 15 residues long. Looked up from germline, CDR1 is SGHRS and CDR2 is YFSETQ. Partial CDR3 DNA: TGCGCCAGCAGCCTGGGGACAGTAAATAATGAAAAA. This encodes CASSLGTVNNEK. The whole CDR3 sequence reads CASSLGTVNNEKLFF. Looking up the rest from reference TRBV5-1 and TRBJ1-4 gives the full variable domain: KAGVTQTPRYLIKTRGQQVTLSCSPISGHRSVSWYQQTPGQGLQFLFEYFSETQRNKGNFPGRFSGRQFSNSRSEMNVSTLELGDSALYLCASSLGTVNNEKLFFGSGTQLSVL.

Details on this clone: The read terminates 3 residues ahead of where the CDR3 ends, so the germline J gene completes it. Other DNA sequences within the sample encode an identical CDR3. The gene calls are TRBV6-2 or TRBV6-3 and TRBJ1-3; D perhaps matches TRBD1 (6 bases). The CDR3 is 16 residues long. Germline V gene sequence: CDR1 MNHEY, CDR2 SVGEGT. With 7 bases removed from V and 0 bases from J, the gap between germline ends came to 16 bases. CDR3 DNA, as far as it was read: TGTGCCAGCAACTCCGCGGGGGGCCACTCTGGAAACACC. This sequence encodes CASNSAGGHSGNT. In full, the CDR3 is CASNSAGGHSGNTIYF.

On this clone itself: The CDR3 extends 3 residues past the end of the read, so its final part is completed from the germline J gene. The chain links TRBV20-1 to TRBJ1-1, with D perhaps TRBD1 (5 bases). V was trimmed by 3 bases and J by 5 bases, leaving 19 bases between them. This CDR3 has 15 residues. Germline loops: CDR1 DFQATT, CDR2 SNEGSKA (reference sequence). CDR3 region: CSARSWQGRFTEAFF. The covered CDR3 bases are TGCAGTGCTAGGTCCTGGCAGGGCCGATTTACTGAA.

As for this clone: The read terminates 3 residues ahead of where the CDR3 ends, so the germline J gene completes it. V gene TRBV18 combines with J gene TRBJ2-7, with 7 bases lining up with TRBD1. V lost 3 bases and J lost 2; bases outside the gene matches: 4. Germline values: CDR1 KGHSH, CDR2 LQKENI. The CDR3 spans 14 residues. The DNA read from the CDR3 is TGTGCCAGCTCACCTCGGGACAGAGCCTACGAG. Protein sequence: CASSPRDRAYE. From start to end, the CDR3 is CASSPRDRAYEQYF.

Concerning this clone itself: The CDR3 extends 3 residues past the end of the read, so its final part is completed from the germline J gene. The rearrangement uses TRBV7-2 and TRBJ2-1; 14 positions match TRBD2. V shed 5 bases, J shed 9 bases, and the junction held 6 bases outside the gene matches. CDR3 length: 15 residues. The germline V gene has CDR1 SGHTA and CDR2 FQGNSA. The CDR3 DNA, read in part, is TGTGCCAGCAGCGTCAGACTAGCGGGAGGGGTTGAG. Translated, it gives CASSVRLAGGVE. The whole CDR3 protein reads CASSVRLAGGVEQFF.

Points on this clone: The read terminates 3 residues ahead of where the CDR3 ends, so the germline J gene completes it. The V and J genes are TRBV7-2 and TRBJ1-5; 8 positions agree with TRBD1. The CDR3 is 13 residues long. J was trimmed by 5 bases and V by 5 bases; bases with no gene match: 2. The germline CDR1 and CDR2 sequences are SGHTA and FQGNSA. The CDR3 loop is CASSPDRDQPQHF. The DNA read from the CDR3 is TGTGCCAGCAGCCCGGACAGGGATCAGCCC.